These T cell receptor beta chains were read from a single sample in a study of CD8 T cells in Susac syndrome. TCRdb processed the immunoSEQ multiplex PCR reads anew with MiXCR; each CDR3 protein has one entry. The sample records about 160,000 distinct CDR3 sequences, 92% being singletons. The sample taken for sequencing was CD4+ T cells from PBMCs. All receptors derive from a human donor in good health. Each CDR3 is given with its conserved first and last residue. The order of the fields is V gene, J gene, clone size, D gene, CDR3 DNA, CDR3 protein. A D gene is named only where the DNA matches it firmly. The size of a clone is reported for some rows only, either as once, few or many, or as a class for expanded clones.

TRBV29-1	TRBJ2-1	.	TRBD1	TGCAGCGCGGGCGGACAGGGGGCCCATGAGCAGTTCTTC	CSAGGQGAHEQFF
TRBV28	TRBJ2-7	.	TRBD2	TGTGCCAGCAGTTCTCCCGGGACTAGGCGCTACGAGCAGTACTTC	CASSSPGTRRYEQYF
TRBV6-1	TRBJ2-2	.	TRBD2	TGTGCCAGCAATAGCGGGCCGACCATGTACACCGGGGAGCTGTTTTTT	CASNSGPTMYTGELFF
TRBV6-4	TRBJ2-7	.	TRBD2	TGTGCCTGCCCTTGGACTAGTTCCGAGCAGTACTTC	CACPWTSSEQYF
TRBV5-1	TRBJ2-7	.	.	TGCGCCAGCAGACTGGACGGGCAGAGCTACGAGCAGTACTTC	CASRLDGQSYEQYF
TRBV5-1	TRBJ2-7	.	.	TGCGCCAGCAGCTCCGGGAAAGACGAGCAGTACTTC	CASSSGKDEQYF
TRBV7-8	TRBJ2-7	once	TRBD1	TGTGCCAGCAGCTTTGCCGGACAGGGGCACGAGCAGTACTTC	CASSFAGQGHEQYF
TRBV5-1	TRBJ1-1	.	.	TGCGCCAGCAGCTTGGCGAACACTGAAGCTATCTTT	CASSLANTEAIF
TRBV28	TRBJ1-1	few	.	TGTGCCAGCAGTTTGAGGGACACTGAAGCTTTCTTT	CASSLRDTEAFF
TRBV2	TRBJ2-7	.	.	TGTGCCAGCAGTCCCTGGGCCTACGAGCAGTACTTC	CASSPWAYEQYF
TRBV5-1	TRBJ2-2	few	.	TGCGCCAGCAGCTTGGGACGTCAGCAGAACACCGGGGAGCTGTTTTTT	CASSLGRQQNTGELFF
TRBV4-3	TRBJ2-3	.	.	TGCGCCAGCAGCCAAGGTTCGAGGACAGATACGCAGTATTTT	CASSQGSRTDTQYF
TRBV6-5	TRBJ2-7	.	.	TGTGCCAGCAGCAACCCGATGGGTAGGGGCGAGCAGTACTTC	CASSNPMGRGEQYF
TRBV5-1	TRBJ1-1	.	TRBD1	TGCGCCAGCAGCCCGGGGGACAGATGGAACACTGAAGCTTTCTTT	CASSPGDRWNTEAFF
TRBV5-8	TRBJ2-1	.	TRBD2	TGTGCCAGCAGTCATAGCGGGGCCTCCTACAATGAGCAGTTCTTC	CASSHSGASYNEQFF
TRBV6-2/TRBV6-3	TRBJ1-2	.	TRBD1	TGTGCCAGCAGCCCGAGGGACAGTTATAACTATGGCTACACCTTC	CASSPRDSYNYGYTF
TRBV7-9	TRBJ2-1	.	.	TGTGCCAGCAGTCTTCCGGGACACCGCCACAATGAGCAGTTCTTC	CASSLPGHRHNEQFF
TRBV12-3/TRBV12-4	TRBJ2-3	.	.	TGTGCCAGCACTTGGGGGGGCACAGATACGCAGTATTTT	CASTWGGTDTQYF
TRBV29-1	TRBJ2-7	.	TRBD2	TGCAGCGTTGAACTAGCGGGAGCCTACGAGCAGTACTTC	CSVELAGAYEQYF
TRBV6-1	TRBJ2-7	.	TRBD1	TGTGCCAGCAGGACCGGGACAGGGTACTACGAGCAGTACTTC	CASRTGTGYYEQYF
TRBV20-1	TRBJ1-5	.	.	TGCAGTGGTTGGGCAGGTTTGAATCAGCCCCAGCATTTT	CSGWAGLNQPQHF
TRBV18	TRBJ2-3	.	.	TGTGCCAGCTCATTACAGGGTGGAAGAGATACGCAGTATTTT	CASSLQGGRDTQYF
TRBV15	TRBJ1-1	.	TRBD1	TGTGCCACCAGCAGAGTAGGACAGGGGGTCACTGAAGCTTTCTTT	CATSRVGQGVTEAFF
TRBV7-2	TRBJ1-5	.	.	TGTGCCAGCAGCTTAGCTTTGGGCTATCAGCCCCAGCATTTT	CASSLALGYQPQHF
TRBV6-2/TRBV6-3	TRBJ2-7	once	.	TGTGCCATTTCGGACAGTTCCTACGAGCAGTACTTC	CAISDSSYEQYF
TRBV5-6	TRBJ2-5	.	TRBD1	TGTGCCAGCAGCCTACAGGGGAAGTGGGAGACCCAGTACTTC	CASSLQGKWETQYF